The 3 T cell receptor beta chains in this list originate from one sample, sequenced in a study of technical replicates of blood from a few donors (dated by TCRdb to 2016 to 2017). Library creation used the immunoSEQ multiplex PCR assay. TCRdb stores this immuneACCESS table with in-frame sequences only. Part of the clones is absent; in the studies checked, under half of the shortfall reflects unresolved V genes, and no reason is known for the rest. The sample includes over 85,000 clones, with roughly 94% observed a single time. In total, the top ten clones hold about 0.23% of the sample. Sequenced material: T cells isolated from PBMCs. All receptors come from a human donor in good health.

This chain joins TRBV4-2 and TRBJ2-5; 9 bases line up with TRBD1. V shed 1 base and J 5 bases; nucleotides not matched to a gene: 5. CDR1 LGHNA and CDR2 YNFKEQ come from the germline V gene. CDR3 size: 15 residues. CDR3 sequence: CASSQGDRDWETQYF. CDR3 sequence (DNA): TGTGCCAGCAGCCAAGGGGACAGGGATTGGGAGACCCAGTACTTC.

This clone has a single count. The chain joins TRBV6-5 to TRBJ1-5; D is ambiguous. The CDR3 has 13 residues. The germline CDR1 and CDR2 sequences are MNHEY and SVGAGI. Trimming removed 5 bases at V and 4 bases at J, with 9 bases between. The CDR3, as DNA: TGTGCCAGCAGTACCCGTCAGAATCAGCCCCAGCATTTT. It is translated as CASSTRQNQPQHF.

DNA for the CDR3: TGTGCCAGCAGCAGACGAACAGTTGGCACAGATACGCAGTATTTT. Its translation is CASSRRTVGTDTQYF. The chain links TRBV7-2 to TRBJ2-3; no reliable D call. Looked up from germline, CDR1 is SGHTA and CDR2 is FQGNSA. Trimming pared 5 bases from V and 1 base from J, leaving 13 bases between. The CDR3 is 15 residues long. The complete variable domain, with remaining parts taken from reference TRBV7-2 and TRBJ2-3, reads GAGVSQSPSNKVTEKGKDVELRCDPISGHTALYWYRQSLGQGLEFLIYFQGNSAPDKSGLPSDRFSAERTGGSVSTLTIQRTQQEDSAVYLCASSRRTVGTDTQYFGPGTRLTVL.